Following are 29 T cell receptor beta chains from one sample sequenced in a study of cytomegalovirus exposure and HLA in healthy donors. The PCR used 60 Vbeta and 13 Jbeta primers. TCRdb keeps only in-frame clones here, not all; method: immunoSEQ multiplex PCR. The sample records about 200,000 clones, roughly 80% being singletons. Material for sequencing was PBMCs. The receptor source for this set is a man aged 25-45 years in good health and CMV-seronegative.

This clone occurred a few times. The rearrangement joins TRBV2 to TRBJ1-5; D gene unclear. Looked up from germline, CDR1 is SNHLY and CDR2 is FYNNEI. The CDR3 length is 15 residues. V lost 0 bases and J lost 1, with 7 bases in between. The CDR3 coding sequence is TGTGCCAGCAGTGAAGCCAGGAAGAGCAATCAGCCCCAGCATTTT. Its protein product is CASSEARKSNQPQHF.

The J gene is TRBJ2-3, the V gene TRBV28; 7 bases are a match to TRBD1. J was trimmed by 1 base and V by 5 bases; bases with no gene match: 9. Germline assignment: CDR1 MDHEN and CDR2 SYDVKM. CDR3 length: 16 residues. CDR3 nucleotide sequence: TGTGCCAGCAGTCCCCTTCGGACAGGACGCACAGATACGCAGTATTTT. Translated, it gives CASSPLRTGRTDTQYF.

This clone came up a few times. The chain employs TRBV19 and TRBJ2-1; 8 positions agree with TRBD2. J lost 8 bases, V lost 3 bases, and 3 bases had no gene match. Germline V gene sequence: CDR1 LNHDA, CDR2 SQIVND (reference sequence). The CDR3 is 13 amino acids. CDR3 sequence (DNA): TGTGCCAGTAGTATCGCGGGGGGCTATGAGCAGTTCTTC. Translating it yields CASSIAGGYEQFF.

This chain connects TRBV19 to TRBJ2-2, with 9 nucleotides matching TRBD1. Trimming took 5 bases from V and 3 from J; bases not matched to a gene: 7. The CDR3 totals 16 residues. The germline V gene encodes CDR1 LNHDA and CDR2 SQIVND (reference sequence). The CDR3 DNA reads as TGTGCCAGTAGTGCCCGGGACAGGGTTGACACCGGGGAGCTGTTTTTT. Translated, it gives CASSARDRVDTGELFF.

This clone occurred a few times. The chain joins TRBV29-1 to TRBJ2-3, with TRBD2 as a possible D gene (5 bases). The germline CDR1 and CDR2 sequences are SQVTM and ANQGSEA. This CDR3 has 15 amino acids. V was trimmed by 7 bases and J by 6 bases, leaving 23 bases between them. The CDR3 is CSAHTSPGMGDTQYF. The CDR3, as DNA: TGCAGCGCACACACGAGTCCCGGGATGGGGGATACGCAGTATTTT.

In DNA, the CDR3 is TGTGCCAGTAGTATGCAGGGGGCGGTTTGGATAACTGAAGCTTTCTTT. Translation gives CASSMQGAVWITEAFF. The rearrangement links TRBV19 to TRBJ1-1, with 8 positions matching TRBD1. Germline CDR1 is LNHDA and CDR2 is SQIVND (reference sequence). This CDR3 region has 16 residues. Trimming removed 3 bases from V and 5 bases from J; junction bases left unmatched: 11.

The V and J genes are TRBV27 and TRBJ1-6; 12 positions agree with TRBD1. The germline CDR1 and CDR2 sequences are MNHEY and SMNVEV (reference sequence). The CDR3 length is 16 residues. The junction had 4 bases not matched to a gene; V was cut back by 4 bases and J by 6 bases. DNA for the CDR3: TGTGCCAGCAGTTCCCGGGACAGGGGGCGTAATTCACCCCTCCACTTT. Its translation: CASSSRDRGRNSPLHF.

The chain has TRBV6-1 and TRBJ2-1, with a tentative D call TRBD1 (6 bases). The germline V and J ends were trimmed by 6 bases and 3 bases, with 15 bases remaining between them. Germline-derived CDR1 and CDR2 are MNHNS and SASEGT. CDR3 size: 15 residues. CDR3 sequence: CASRTGPTGYNEQFF. The CDR3 DNA reads TGTGCCAGCAGAACAGGGCCGACGGGCTACAATGAGCAGTTCTTC.

This clone was recorded only once. The chain is built from TRBV7-2 and TRBJ2-3; TRBD2 matches 7 bases. Germline assignment: CDR1 SGHTA and CDR2 FQGNSA. Germline trimming cut 5 bases from V and 5 bases from J; bases unmatched to any gene: 7. CDR3 length: 14 residues. CDR3 protein: CASSPGTNQDTQYF. The CDR3 DNA sequence: TGTGCCAGCAGCCCGGGGACTAACCAAGATACGCAGTATTTT. The full variable domain, rest sourced from reference TRBV7-2 and TRBJ2-3, is GAGVSQSPSNKVTEKGKDVELRCDPISGHTALYWYRQSLGQGLEFLIYFQGNSAPDKSGLPSDRFSAERTGGSVSTLTIQRTQQEDSAVYLCASSPGTNQDTQYFGPGTRLTVL.

J is TRBJ2-7 and V is TRBV28; 7 bases fit TRBD1. The CDR3 runs to 12 residues. The junction had 5 bases not matched to a gene; V was cut back by 6 bases and J by 6 bases. Germline CDR1 reads MDHEN; CDR2 reads SYDVKM. CDR3 protein: CASRTGVSEQYF. The CDR3 DNA is TGTGCCAGCAGAACAGGGGTTTCCGAGCAGTACTTC. The full variable domain, completed using reference TRBV28 and TRBJ2-7, is DVKVTQSSRYLVKRTGEKVFLECVQDMDHENMFWYRQDPGLGLRLIYFSYDVKMKEKGDIPEGYSVSREKKERFSLILESASTNQTSMYLCASRTGVSEQYFGPGTRLTVT.

The chain couples TRBV2 to TRBJ2-3; D is uncertain. The CDR3 length is 13 residues. Germline lookup yields CDR1 SNHLY and CDR2 FYNNEI. Trimming stripped 9 bases from V and 3 bases from J, with 13 bases between. The CDR3 nucleotides read TGTGCCAGTTCCCGCGCATTAACAGATACGCAGTATTTT. Translation: CASSRALTDTQYF.

J is TRBJ1-1 and V is TRBV5-6, with D perhaps TRBD1 (5 bases). This CDR3 has 15 residues. Trimming removed 2 bases from V and 2 bases from J, with 13 bases in between. Germline values: CDR1 SGHDT, CDR2 YYEEEE. The DNA for the CDR3 is TGTGCCAGCAGCTTTAATCAGGGAGGTAACACTGAAGCTTTCTTT. It translates to CASSFNQGGNTEAFF.

The chain uses TRBV4-1 and TRBJ1-3; D gene ambiguous. The V gene lost 2 bases and the J gene lost 3 bases, with 11 bases spanning the gap. The CDR3 covers 15 residues. Germline CDR1 MGHRA, CDR2 YSYEKL. CDR3 amino acids: CASSQMRVNGNTIYF. DNA for the CDR3: TGCGCCAGCAGCCAAATGCGGGTTAATGGAAACACCATATATTTT.

The chain carries TRBV5-1 and TRBJ2-3, with 9 bases aligning to TRBD1. The CDR3 length is 16 residues. Trimming at V came to 4 bases and at J to 3 bases, leaving 9 bases not matched to a gene. The germline gives CDR1 SGHRS, CDR2 YFSETQ. CDR3 residues: CASSLEDRGITDTQYF. Written as DNA, the CDR3 is TGCGCCAGCAGCCTGGAGGACAGGGGAATAACAGATACGCAGTATTTT.

The V gene is TRBV6-5, the J gene TRBJ1-1, with D unresolved. The germline gives CDR1 MNHEY, CDR2 SVGAGI. The length of the CDR3 is 14 residues. V gave up 6 bases and J gave up 1 base, with 12 bases separating them. CDR3 bases: TGTGCCAGCAGCGATACCGGGAAGAACACTGAAGCTTTCTTT. Translating it yields CASSDTGKNTEAFF.

The V call is TRBV6-4, the J call TRBJ1-1; D not resolved. V was trimmed by 2 bases and J by 8 bases, leaving 18 bases between them. CDR3 length equals 15 residues. In germline, CDR1 is MRHNA, CDR2 SNTAGT. This CDR3 is CASSDDAARPWEAFF. The DNA of the CDR3 is TGTGCCAGCAGTGACGACGCAGCCAGGCCTTGGGAAGCTTTCTTT.

The chain carries TRBV5-1 and TRBJ2-4, with 7 bases matching TRBD1. This CDR3 has 15 residues. The germline CDR1 and CDR2 sequences are SGHRS and YFSETQ. The V gene end was trimmed by 4 bases and the J gene end by 8 bases; junction bases not matched to a gene: 12. The chain's CDR3 is CASSPGRQGQDIQYF. The CDR3 coding sequence is TGCGCCAGCAGCCCGGGGAGACAGGGACAAGACATTCAGTACTTC.

The chain combines TRBV19 with TRBJ1-2, with 8 bases identical to TRBD1. This CDR3 has 17 amino acids. V was pared by 4 bases and J by 5 bases, with 15 bases of the junction left unmatched. CDR1 and CDR2 (germline): LNHDA, SQIVND (reference sequence). CDR3 sequence: CASSTSWTGQIPYGYTF. For the CDR3, the DNA is TGTGCCAGTAGTACCTCCTGGACAGGGCAAATTCCTTATGGCTACACCTTC.

The V call is TRBV5-1, the J call TRBJ2-1; 7 bases are a match to TRBD1. V gave up 1 base and J gave up 10 bases; unmatched junction bases: 8. Germline V CDR1 and CDR2: SGHRS, YFSETQ. The CDR3 is 14 residues long. The DNA for the CDR3 is TGCGCCAGCAGCTTGCAACAGGGGATAGGGGAGCAGTTCTTC. Its protein product is CASSLQQGIGEQFF.

The rearrangement links TRBV6-5 to TRBJ2-7; D is perhaps TRBD1 (5 bases). The CDR3 loop spans 14 amino acids. In germline, CDR1 is MNHEY, CDR2 SVGAGI. Trimming pared 6 bases from V and 3 bases from J, leaving 15 bases between. This CDR3 is CASSPDRYFYEQYF. The DNA for the CDR3 is TGTGCCAGCAGCCCTGACAGATACTTCTACGAGCAGTACTTC.

Concerning this clone itself: The sample holds other DNA sequences that translate to the same CDR3. The chain combines TRBV6-4 with TRBJ2-1; 9 nucleotides align to TRBD2. The length of the CDR3 is 14 residues. Germline V gene lookup returns CDR1 MRHNA and CDR2 SNTAGT. V was clipped by 4 bases and J by 6 bases; unmatched bases: 4. CDR3 in amino acids: CASSVAGGRNEQFF. Written as DNA, the CDR3 is TGTGCCAGCAGTGTGGCGGGGGGGCGCAATGAGCAGTTCTTC.

This chain uses TRBV19 with TRBJ2-1; 8 bases align to TRBD1. Trimming removed 4 bases from V and 8 bases from J; junction bases left unmatched: 10. Germline values: CDR1 LNHDA, CDR2 SQIVND (reference sequence). CDR3 length equals 15 residues. The CDR3: CASSNPRTGRDEQFF. The CDR3 DNA reads TGTGCCAGTAGTAACCCCCGGACAGGGCGGGATGAGCAGTTCTTC.

The chain is built from TRBV9 and TRBJ2-3; 10 bases agree with TRBD2. J was trimmed by 6 bases and V by 4 bases; bases with no gene match: 14. This CDR3 contains 17 residues. Germline CDR1 reads SGDLS; CDR2 reads YYNGEE. CDR3: CASSPIAGGPFKDTQYF. The CDR3 DNA reads TGTGCCAGCAGCCCAATAGCGGGGGGCCCCTTTAAGGATACGCAGTATTTT.

The chain joins TRBV7-9 to TRBJ2-2; the match to TRBD2 covers 9 bases. The CDR3 runs 16 residues. V lost 1 base to trimming and J lost 7 bases; unmatched junction nucleotides: 7. Germline V lookup: CDR1 SEHNR, CDR2 FQNEAQ (reference sequence). As DNA, the CDR3 is TGTGCCAGCAGCTTAGGTCCAGCGGGGGGACTCGGGGAGCTGTTTTTT. This encodes CASSLGPAGGLGELFF.

This clone is a singleton in its sample. V and J are TRBV2 and TRBJ2-4, with 9 bases fitting TRBD2. V gave up 5 bases and J gave up 5 bases; unmatched junction bases: 10. This CDR3 comprises 16 residues. Germline-derived CDR1 and CDR2 are SNHLY and FYNNEI. The CDR3 loop reads CASSPLAGGLQNIQYF. Here the CDR3 DNA reads TGTGCCAGCAGTCCACTCGCGGGGGGGCTGCAAAACATTCAGTACTTC. Together with reference TRBV2 and TRBJ2-4, the CDR3 gives the full variable domain: EPEVTQTPSHQVTQMGQEVILRCVPISNHLYFYWYRQILGQKVEFLVSFYNNEISEKSEIFDDQFSVERPDGSNFTLKIRSTKLEDSAMYFCASSPLAGGLQNIQYFGAGTRLSVL.

The rearrangement uses TRBV5-8 and TRBJ1-2, with 11 bases lining up with TRBD1. Germline V gene sequence: CDR1 SGHTS, CDR2 YDEGEE. J lost 2 bases, V lost 1 base, and 4 bases had no gene match. The CDR3 sequence is 16 residues long. DNA for the CDR3: TGTGCCAGCAGCTTGTGGGGGACAGGGGGAAACTATGGCTACACCTTC. Its translation is CASSLWGTGGNYGYTF.

DNA of the CDR3: TGTGCCAGCAGTTTTGAGGGTCTACGTGGCTACACCTTC. As protein: CASSFEGLRGYTF. J is TRBJ1-2 and V is TRBV27; D call uncertain. The CDR3 length is 13 residues. Germline CDR1 MNHEY, CDR2 SMNVEV (reference sequence). The V gene lost 3 bases and the J gene lost 7 bases, with 12 bases spanning the gap.

The J gene is TRBJ1-1, the V gene TRBV18; D not resolved. Germline assignment: CDR1 KGHSH and CDR2 LQKENI. The germline V and J ends were trimmed by 1 base and 4 bases, with 10 bases remaining between them. The CDR3 extends over 14 amino acids. CDR3 sequence: CASSPQGGGTEAFF. The CDR3 DNA is TGTGCCAGCTCACCACAGGGAGGCGGCACTGAAGCTTTCTTT.

This clone was found once. CDR3 sequence (DNA): TGTGCCAGCAGCCAAAACAGGGGGCAGCACACTGAAGCTTTCTTT. Translation gives CASSQNRGQHTEAFF. This chain joins TRBV14 and TRBJ1-1; 9 nucleotides match TRBD1. Germline V gene data show CDR1 as SGHDN and CDR2 as FVKESK. This CDR3 is built from 15 residues. V lost 2 bases and J lost 3; bases outside the gene matches: 4.